This T cell receptor (beta chain) was found in a study of regulatory and conventional T cells in RAG deficiency. Findings of the study overall: Omenn CD25-high CD127-low cells may be activated cells, not true Tregs. Treg unique TCR beta sequences were about 100-fold fewer in Omenn syndrome and CID/AS patients than controls.

With regard to this clone: Antigen: not known.

Some clones are missing from TCRdb's copy, which holds only in-frame ones; the method was immunoSEQ multiplex PCR. Of tens of thousands of clones listed, approximately 90% are singletons. Conventional CD4+ T cells were sorted from blood as CD25-low CD127-high cells. The V gene's germline CDR1 is SGHKS and CDR2 YYEKEE (reference sequence). This CDR3 spans 15 amino acids. The V end lost 2 bases, the J end lost 6 bases, and 15 bases lay between the germline ends. This sample was also put to use in a study of regulatory T cells. According to that study: Amplification used 52 TRBV primers and 13 TRBJ primers. Regulatory T cells showed the strongest V-J pair restriction and V/J gene skewing among patient repertoires.

The sequence was obtained from a human donor in good health. The rearrangement links TRBV5-5 to TRBJ2-1, with D perhaps assigned TRBD1 or TRBD2 (5 bases each). The sequencing sample was made of CD4+ effector T cells sorted from blood. The CDR3 region is CASSFLGLTGNEQFF. CDR3 DNA: TGTGCCAGCAGCTTTCTAGGACTTACAGGCAATGAGCAGTTCTTC.